Listed below are T cell receptor beta chains from one sample, sequenced in a study of shared clonotypes between healthy human individuals. TCRdb's table, derived via immunoSEQ multiplex PCR, lists solely in-frame clones and lacks some. This sample has about 2.1 million clones; 85% to 95% occur once, and the top ten carry more than 1.5%. The sequenced sample was naive CD8+ T cells from PBMCs. These receptors were obtained from a man aged 18 to 29 in good health. Some clones in this sample may be carry-over from other donors' samples. Both conserved end residues are part of each CDR3. D genes are given only for firm matches. Size is omitted from some rows. Given values are once, few, many or a class for expanded clones.

D gene	J gene	clone size	V gene	CDR3 protein	CDR3 DNA
NA	TRBJ2-1	NA	TRBV29-1	CSVEEWGRGLF	TGCAGCGTTGAAGAATGGGGGAGAGGCCTCTTC
TRBD2	TRBJ2-3	once	TRBV18	CASSPPKREVGTDTQYF	TGTGCCAGCTCACCACCGAAGCGGGAAGTCGGCACAGATACGCAGTATTTT
NA	TRBJ2-7	NA	TRBV27	CASSLEGSYEQYF	TGTGCCAGCAGTTTGGAGGGTTCCTACGAGCAGTACTTC
TRBD2	TRBJ2-3	NA	TRBV7-3	CASSKETSGPGDTQYF	TGTGCCAGCAGCAAAGAGACTAGCGGACCAGGGGATACGCAGTATTTT
NA	TRBJ2-7	NA	TRBV25-1	CASSLGDEQYF	TGTGCCAGCAGTTTAGGGGACGAGCAGTACTTC
NA	TRBJ1-2	NA	TRBV30	CAWEVRGGYTF	TGTGCCTGGGAGGTGAGAGGGGGCTACACCTTC
TRBD2	TRBJ2-1	NA	TRBV12-5	CASGLVLAGGGNEQFF	TGTGCTAGTGGTTTGGTACTAGCGGGAGGAGGGAATGAGCAGTTCTTC
NA	TRBJ2-5	NA	TRBV6-6	CASSYTSGQETQYF	TGTGCCAGCAGTTACACTAGTGGGCAAGAGACCCAGTACTTC
NA	TRBJ2-1	NA	TRBV29-1	CSVEVPLMGAGAYNEQFF	TGCAGCGTTGAAGTCCCCCTTATGGGGGCGGGAGCTTACAATGAGCAGTTCTTC
TRBD1	TRBJ1-2	NA	TRBV11-1	CASSLTATGGSGGYTF	TGTGCCAGCAGCTTAACCGCAACAGGGGGCTCTGGGGGCTACACCTTC
NA	TRBJ2-1	NA	TRBV19	CASTPVWSSDEQFF	TGTGCCAGTACCCCCGTTTGGAGCAGCGATGAGCAGTTCTTC
NA	TRBJ1-1	once	TRBV13	CASSPSGAEGTEAFF	TGTGCCAGCAGCCCGTCCGGGGCCGAGGGGACTGAAGCTTTCTTT
NA	TRBJ2-1	NA	TRBV4-1	CASSQGDPRGDEQFF	TGCGCCAGCAGCCAAGGCGACCCGAGGGGCGATGAGCAGTTCTTC
NA	TRBJ2-1	NA	TRBV5-1	CASRASSYNEQFF	TGCGCCAGCAGGGCGAGCTCCTACAATGAGCAGTTCTTC
NA	TRBJ2-7	NA	TRBV19	CASSIDTLYEQYF	TGTGCCAGTAGTATAGATACCCTCTACGAGCAGTACTTC
NA	TRBJ1-2	NA	TRBV30	CAWVAPRGYTF	TGTGCCTGGGTAGCCCCGAGGGGCTACACCTTC
NA	TRBJ2-7	once	TRBV2	CASSEEAYEQYF	TGTGCCAGCAGTGAAGAAGCTTACGAGCAGTACTTC
TRBD1	TRBJ1-5	NA	TRBV19	CASSLDREGNQPQHF	TGTGCCAGTAGTCTCGACAGGGAAGGCAATCAGCCCCAGCATTTT
NA	TRBJ1-1	few	TRBV27	CASRDRNTEAFF	TGTGCCAGCAGGGACAGGAACACTGAAGCTTTCTTT
TRBD1	TRBJ1-2	once	TRBV2	CASRDRIREGYTF	TGTGCCAGCAGGGACAGGATTCGGGAGGGCTACACCTTC
NA	TRBJ2-4	NA	TRBV6-6	CASSYSKLDIQYF	TGTGCCAGCAGTTACTCGAAACTGGACATTCAGTACTTC
TRBD1	TRBJ1-2	NA	TRBV27	CASSWTGGSNGYTF	TGTGCCAGCAGTTGGACAGGGGGCAGTAATGGCTACACCTTC
NA	TRBJ2-7	NA	TRBV14	CASSQGHYLRYEQYF	TGTGCCAGCAGCCAGGGTCACTACCTACGGTACGAGCAGTACTTC
TRBD2	TRBJ2-2	NA	TRBV15	CATSSRAGGLTGELFF	TGTGCCACCAGCAGCAGAGCGGGAGGGCTCACCGGGGAGCTGTTTTTT
NA	TRBJ2-7	NA	TRBV27	CASGGGGWGEQYF	TGTGCCAGCGGGGGTGGCGGTTGGGGCGAGCAGTACTTC
NA	TRBJ1-2	once	TRBV7-9	CATAISAGYGYTF	TGTGCCACCGCCATCTCGGCGGGCTATGGCTACACCTTC
NA	TRBJ2-1	NA	TRBV4-3	CASSQGLAVNEQFF	TGCGCCAGCAGCCAAGGGTTAGCGGTGAATGAGCAGTTCTTC
NA	TRBJ2-1	NA	TRBV28	CATKDSSSYNEQFF	TGTGCCACCAAAGACAGTAGCTCCTACAATGAGCAGTTCTTC
TRBD2	TRBJ2-6	NA	TRBV27	CASSLSPGWGLAGSGANVLTF	TGTGCCAGCAGTTTATCCCCAGGCTGGGGACTAGCGGGTTCTGGGGCCAACGTCCTGACTTTC
TRBD2	TRBJ2-1	NA	TRBV27	CASSSILAGGPNEQFF	TGTGCCAGCAGTTCTATACTAGCGGGAGGGCCGAATGAGCAGTTCTTC
TRBD2	TRBJ2-5	NA	TRBV7-8	CASSFFLAGVSVRETQYF	TGTGCCAGCAGCTTTTTTCTGGCGGGAGTATCGGTTAGAGAGACCCAGTACTTC
TRBD1	TRBJ2-5	NA	TRBV28	CASSFRDSRETQYF	TGTGCCAGCAGTTTTAGGGACAGCCGAGAGACCCAGTACTTC
NA	TRBJ1-5	NA	TRBV18	CASSPEGSNQPQHF	TGTGCCAGCTCACCGGAAGGGAGCAATCAGCCCCAGCATTTT
TRBD1	TRBJ2-7	NA	TRBV27	CASSPKGGATYEQYF	TGTGCCAGCAGTCCCAAAGGGGGCGCGACCTACGAGCAGTACTTC
TRBD1	TRBJ2-7	NA	TRBV7-8	CASSSTGQSSYEQYF	TGTGCCAGCAGCTCGACGGGACAGAGCTCCTACGAGCAGTACTTC
NA	TRBJ2-3	NA	TRBV19	CASSRVQGLIDPDTQYF	TGTGCCAGTAGTCGTGTGCAGGGGCTGATAGACCCAGATACGCAGTATTTT
TRBD1	TRBJ2-1	NA	TRBV15	CATSREGDRDNEQFF	TGTGCCACCAGCAGAGAGGGGGACAGGGACAATGAGCAGTTCTTC